A selection of T cell receptor beta chains follows, all from one sample in a study of blood T cell repertoires in COVID-19. Sequencing used immunoSEQ multiplex PCR; TCRdb keeps in-frame clones, though not all of them. Of 130,000 to 150,000 clones listed, 80% to 90% were seen once; the top ten hold about 40%. The specimen sequenced was peripheral blood. Receptor source: a human donor in a cohort sampled during active COVID-19. CDR3s include the opening cysteine and the closing phenylalanine or tryptophan. D genes are given only for firm matches. Size values are once, few and many counts, or a class for expanded clones, and some rows have none.

V gene	clone size	D gene	J gene	CDR3 protein	CDR3 DNA
TRBV12-5	.	.	TRBJ2-7	CASTRTVSYEQYF	TGTGCTAGCACCCGGACAGTCTCCTACGAGCAGTACTTC
TRBV7-2	few	.	TRBJ1-6	CASSLELVWTSPLHF	TGTGCCAGCAGCTTAGAACTAGTATGGACGTCACCCCTCCACTTT
TRBV28	few	TRBD1	TRBJ1-4	CASRKGQGEKLFF	TGTGCCAGCAGAAAAGGACAGGGTGAAAAACTGTTTTTT
TRBV5-1	.	.	TRBJ1-2	CASSEGPGARGYTF	TGCGCCAGCAGCGAGGGCCCAGGGGCTAGAGGCTACACCTTC
TRBV7-6	.	TRBD1	TRBJ1-2	CASSYGTGGYGYTF	TGTGCCAGCAGCTATGGGACAGGGGGGTATGGCTACACCTTC
TRBV19	.	.	TRBJ1-2	CASSIGTAVLYGYTF	TGTGCCAGTAGTATAGGGACAGCGGTGCTTTATGGCTACACCTTC
TRBV11-2	.	.	TRBJ1-2	CASSLGRDGYGYTF	TGTGCCAGCAGCTTAGGTCGGGATGGCTATGGCTACACCTTC
TRBV19	.	.	TRBJ1-2	CASHLAGEGSLRGYTF	TGTGCCAGCCACCTCGCCGGGGAGGGATCATTGCGTGGCTACACCTTC
TRBV4-3	.	TRBD1	TRBJ1-2	CASSRTDRTNYGYTF	TGCGCCAGCAGCCGAACGGACAGGACTAACTATGGCTACACCTTC
TRBV4-3	.	.	TRBJ2-7	CASSQGFRQGTYEQYF	TGCGCCAGCAGCCAAGGATTTCGTCAGGGCACCTACGAGCAGTACTTC
TRBV6-5	.	.	TRBJ1-5	CASRMTRGNQPQHF	TGTGCCAGCAGGATGACCAGGGGCAATCAGCCCCAGCATTTT
TRBV6-1	.	.	TRBJ1-5	CASSEQGYSNQPQHF	TGTGCCAGCAGTGAACAGGGGTATAGCAATCAGCCCCAGCATTTT
TRBV6-5	few	TRBD1	TRBJ2-7	CASGRPGTGLDEQYF	TGTGCCAGCGGCCGCCCGGGGACAGGGTTGGACGAGCAGTACTTC
TRBV28	.	TRBD1	TRBJ1-2	CASSSARARTGTYTF	TGTGCCAGCAGTTCCGCCCGGGCCCGGACAGGGACCTACACCTTC
TRBV5-1	few	TRBD1	TRBJ1-6	CASSPTGQGGSPLHF	TGCGCCAGCAGCCCCACCGGACAGGGTGGTTCACCCCTCCACTTT
TRBV5-8	.	.	TRBJ1-1	CASTRGISAAEAFF	TGTGCCAGCACCAGAGGGATCTCAGCCGCTGAAGCTTTCTTT
TRBV29-1	many	TRBD1	TRBJ1-1	CSAGTGEGTEAFF	TGCAGCGCCGGGACAGGGGAAGGCACTGAAGCTTTCTTT